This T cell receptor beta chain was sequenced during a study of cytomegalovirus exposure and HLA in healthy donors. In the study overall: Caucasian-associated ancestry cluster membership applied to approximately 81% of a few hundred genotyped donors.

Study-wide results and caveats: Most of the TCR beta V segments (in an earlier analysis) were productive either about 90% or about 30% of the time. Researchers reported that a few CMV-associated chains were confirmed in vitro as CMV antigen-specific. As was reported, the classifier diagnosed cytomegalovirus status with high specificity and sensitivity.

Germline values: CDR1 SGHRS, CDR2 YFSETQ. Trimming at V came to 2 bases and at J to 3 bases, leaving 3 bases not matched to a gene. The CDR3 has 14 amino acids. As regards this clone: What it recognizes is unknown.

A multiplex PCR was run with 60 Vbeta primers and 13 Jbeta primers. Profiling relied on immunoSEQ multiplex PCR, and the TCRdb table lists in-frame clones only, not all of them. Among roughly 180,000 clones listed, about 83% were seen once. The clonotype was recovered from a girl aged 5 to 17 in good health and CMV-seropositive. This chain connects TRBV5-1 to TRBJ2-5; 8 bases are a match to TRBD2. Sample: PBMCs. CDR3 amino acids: CASSLVAGKETQYF. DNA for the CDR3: TGCGCCAGCAGCTTAGTAGCGGGAAAAGAGACCCAGTACTTC.